The next 8 T cell receptor beta chains were all read from a single sample in a study of blood T cells in healthy people across ages. Combining a sample-barcoded 5' primer with a J-beta primer mix, a second PCR ran for roughly 7 to 12 cycles. TCRdb reanalysed the 5' RACE reads using MiXCR and keeps one entry per CDR3 protein. The sample consists of over a million distinct CDR3 sequences, 35% to 55% of them appearing once. The sample comprised blood. Receptors originate from a woman between 55 and 75 years old in good health.

This clonotype has just a few counts. The chain combines TRBV7-9 with TRBJ2-7; TRBD2 agrees at 8 bases. This CDR3 has 15 residues. Germline CDR1 is SEHNR and CDR2 is FQNEAQ (reference sequence). Losses at the gene ends were 5 bases for V and 3 bases for J; bases not matched to a gene: 9. The CDR3 here is CASSPTSGALYEQYF. CDR3 in DNA: TGTGCCAGCAGCCCTACTAGCGGCGCCCTCTACGAGCAGTACTTC.

The chain is built from TRBV6-5 and TRBJ2-1; possibly TRBD2 for D (5 bases). V was clipped by 6 bases and J by 4 bases, with 13 bases between them. The length of the CDR3 is 14 residues. Per the germline V gene, CDR1 is MNHEY and CDR2 is SVGAGI. CDR3 DNA sequence: TGTGCCAGCAGGAAGTGGACTGAGTACAATGAGCAGTTCTTC. The encoded protein is CASRKWTEYNEQFF.

The chain employs TRBV27 and TRBJ1-5; D may be TRBD1 (5 bases). Trimming cost V 5 bases and J 2 bases, with 13 bases left between them. The CDR3 is 15 residues long. In germline, CDR1 is MNHEY, CDR2 SMNVEV (reference sequence). DNA for the CDR3: TGTGCCAGCAGTCCCCTTCAGGGACGCAATCAGCCCCAGCATTTT. Translated: CASSPLQGRNQPQHF.

This chain joins TRBV14 and TRBJ2-2, with TRBD1 matching 7 bases. Losses at the gene ends were 6 bases for V and 0 bases for J; bases not matched to a gene: 7. CDR1 SGHDN and CDR2 FVKESK come from the germline V gene. This CDR3 is built from 16 residues. Here the CDR3 reads CASRRTGQPNTGELFF. Written as DNA, the CDR3 is TGTGCCAGCAGACGTACGGGACAGCCGAACACCGGGGAGCTGTTTTTT.

In its sample, this clonotype was seen many times. The chain recombines TRBV6-6 with TRBJ2-1; no firm D call. V lost 3 bases and J lost 10, with 7 bases in between. The germline V gene has CDR1 MNHNY and CDR2 SVGAGI (reference sequence). The CDR3 is 11 amino acids. This CDR3 is CASSYDREQFF. The CDR3 DNA is TGTGCCAGCAGTTATGACCGGGAGCAGTTCTTC.

The chain recombines TRBV6-1 with TRBJ1-1, with 7 positions matching TRBD1. Germline assignment: CDR1 MNHNS and CDR2 SASEGT. The CDR3 has 13 residues. The V gene end was trimmed by 4 bases and the J gene end by 3 bases; junction bases not matched to a gene: 2. In DNA form, the CDR3 reads TGTGCCAGCAGTGGCAGGGGGGACACTGAAGCTTTCTTT. The encoded protein is CASSGRGDTEAFF.

A few counts support this clonotype. This chain connects TRBV5-6 to TRBJ1-2; D possibly corresponds to TRBD1 (6 bases). Trimming removed 6 bases at V and 5 bases at J, with 20 bases between. CDR1 is SGHDT, CDR2 YYEEEE, per germline. The CDR3 is 15 amino acids. The CDR3 protein is CASTRGGRGLYGYTF. In DNA form, the CDR3 reads TGTGCCAGCACTCGAGGGGGGCGAGGACTTTATGGCTACACCTTC.

This clonotype was found a few times. The genes are TRBV10-3 and TRBJ1-2; D call uncertain. The V gene lost 3 bases and the J gene lost 2 bases, with 1 base spanning the gap. Germline V gene lookup returns CDR1 ENHRY and CDR2 SYGVKD. This CDR3 is 11 amino acids long. The CDR3 nucleotides read TGTGCCATCAGTGACAACTATGGCTACACCTTC. Protein: CAISDNYGYTF.